These T cell receptor beta chains were read from a single sample in a study of T cell responses to AZD1222 COVID-19 vaccine. TCRdb keeps only in-frame clones here, not all; method: immunoSEQ multiplex PCR. The sample has approximately 140,000 clones, roughly nine tenths seen once. Sample: peripheral blood, taken 28 days after the second dose of the MenACWY control vaccine. The receptors were sampled from an adult who received the MenACWY meningococcal vaccine as a control. CDR3s include the opening cysteine and the closing phenylalanine or tryptophan.

j_call cdr3_length v_call cdr3_aa
TRBJ1-3 13 TRBV10-2 CASSVSSGNTIYF
TRBJ2-1 14 TRBV29-1 CSVDREAGLNEQFF
TRBJ2-7 14 TRBV28 CASSRRTGRYEQYF
TRBJ2-2 17 TRBV11-2 CASSPRSRGQGTGELFF
TRBJ2-2 13 TRBV11-3 CASGATNTGELFF
TRBJ2-3 17 TRBV3-1/TRBV3-2 CASSQDQRRGGLGTQYF
TRBJ1-4 13 TRBV28 CASSRTTNEKLFF
TRBJ2-7 14 TRBV19 CASSISGGPYEQYF
TRBJ1-3 13 TRBV7-2 CASSSPSGNTIYF
TRBJ2-5 15 TRBV9 CASSVGSGGVETQYF
TRBJ2-1 16 TRBV5-1 CASSWGLRPSYNEQFF
TRBJ2-3 17 TRBV7-2 CASSLEWTSGGGDTQYF
TRBJ2-1 13 TRBV6-5 CATGRGAGNEQFF
TRBJ1-4 12 TRBV5-1 CASSLTGEKLFF
TRBJ2-7 13 TRBV28 CASSLWAGGEQYF
TRBJ2-7 16 TRBV24-1 CATSDSGSGDAYEQYF
TRBJ1-1 14 TRBV6-5 CASSSSGLNTEAFF
TRBJ2-5 10 TRBV20-1 CSARQETQYF
TRBJ1-5 16 TRBV19 CASSPRRDSSNQPQHF
TRBJ1-5 16 TRBV28 CASSETRGGINQPQHF
TRBJ1-2 17 TRBV21-1 CASSRPRQAWGNYGYTF
TRBJ1-6 13 TRBV4-3 CASSRDPNSPLHF
TRBJ2-1 16 TRBV9 CASSPDPRGRNNEQFF
TRBJ2-1 16 TRBV12-5 CASGLVVGSSYNEQFF
TRBJ2-6 14 TRBV7-2 CARGEDSGANVLTF